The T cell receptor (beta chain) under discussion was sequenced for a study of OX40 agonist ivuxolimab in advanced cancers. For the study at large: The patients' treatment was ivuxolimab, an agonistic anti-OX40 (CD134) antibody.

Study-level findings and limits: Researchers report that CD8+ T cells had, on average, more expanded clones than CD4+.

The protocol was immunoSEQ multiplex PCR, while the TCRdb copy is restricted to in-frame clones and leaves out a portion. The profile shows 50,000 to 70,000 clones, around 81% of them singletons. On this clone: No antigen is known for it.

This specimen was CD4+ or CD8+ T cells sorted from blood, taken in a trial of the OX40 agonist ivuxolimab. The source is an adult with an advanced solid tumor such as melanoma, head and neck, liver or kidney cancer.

The CDR3 region is CASSRQGEYTEAFF. The CDR3 DNA reads TGTGCCAGCAGCCGACAGGGGGAGTACACTGAAGCTTTCTTT. The chain links TRBV7-2 to TRBJ1-1; 9 bases align to TRBD1. Germline lookup yields CDR1 SGHTA and CDR2 FQGNSA. The CDR3 sequence is 14 residues long. Trimming at V came to 5 bases and at J to 3 bases, leaving 4 bases not matched to a gene.